A selection of T cell receptor beta chains follows, all from one sample in a study of blood T cell repertoires in COVID-19. Assay: immunoSEQ multiplex PCR; the TCRdb copy retains only in-frame clones and omits some. The top ten clones hold less than 20% of a sample with 100,000 to 150,000 clones, approximately 80% of them seen once. The sequenced sample was peripheral blood. The source of these receptors is a woman aged 45-65 years with acute or convalescent COVID-19. CDR3s include the opening cysteine and the closing phenylalanine or tryptophan. The order of the fields is V gene, clone size, D gene, J gene, CDR3 DNA, CDR3 protein. D genes are given only for firm matches. Size values are once, few and many counts, or a class for expanded clones, and some rows have none.

TRBV5-1	-	-	TRBJ1-3	TGCGCCAGCAGCTCGGGACTGGTCTCTGGAAACACCATATATTTT	CASSSGLVSGNTIYF
TRBV9	-	TRBD1	TRBJ2-1	TGTGCCAGCAGCGCCGGACAGGGAAACAACAATGAGCAGTTCTTC	CASSAGQGNNNEQFF
TRBV5-6	-	TRBD1	TRBJ1-2	TGTGCCAGCGCCCCCCAGGGGGCAGACTATGGCTACACCTTC	CASAPQGADYGYTF
TRBV6-6	-	TRBD2	TRBJ2-1	TGTGCCAGCACCCAGGGACTATCCTACAATGAGCAGTTCTTC	CASTQGLSYNEQFF
TRBV25-1	-	-	TRBJ1-4	TGTGCCAGCAGTGTGACAGCGACTAATGAAAAACTGTTTTTT	CASSVTATNEKLFF
TRBV5-1	-	-	TRBJ1-1	TGCGCCAGCAGCTTGAAAGCACCTAACACTGAAGCTTTCTTT	CASSLKAPNTEAFF
TRBV30	-	TRBD1	TRBJ1-2	TGTGCCTGGAGTCGACAGGGGGGTACGGGCTACACCTTC	CAWSRQGGTGYTF
TRBV6-1	once	-	TRBJ1-5	TGTGCCAGCAGTGCAACAACAGGGTACGTGGGTCAGCCCCAGCATTTT	CASSATTGYVGQPQHF
TRBV6-5	-	-	TRBJ1-1	TGTGCCAGCAGGGAGGACAGCTACACTGAAGCTTTCTTT	CASREDSYTEAFF
TRBV5-1	-	TRBD2	TRBJ2-3	TGCGCCAGCAGCTCGGCTAGCGGGGGCTACACAGATACGCAGTATTTT	CASSSASGGYTDTQYF
TRBV19	-	-	TRBJ1-1	TGTGCCAGTAAGGACCCCGCGGGGACTGAAGCTTTCTTT	CASKDPAGTEAFF
TRBV6-1	-	-	TRBJ2-4	TGTGCCAGCAGTGAACTATCGGTGGCCAAAAACATTCAGTACTTC	CASSELSVAKNIQYF
TRBV30	-	TRBD2	TRBJ2-1	TGTGCCTGGAGACGGACTAGCGACGGCAATGAGCAGTTCTTC	CAWRRTSDGNEQFF
TRBV3-1/TRBV3-2	-	TRBD2	TRBJ2-7	TGTGCCAGCAGCCGCACTAGCGGGGGGTCCTACGAGCAGTACTTC	CASSRTSGGSYEQYF
TRBV5-4	once	TRBD1	TRBJ1-1	TGTGCCAGCAGCGCCCGACAGGGGAAGGTGAACACTGAAGCTTTCTTT	CASSARQGKVNTEAFF
TRBV5-6	-	-	TRBJ1-1	TGTGCCAGCAGCGGCAGGGGCGCACCGAACACTGAAGCTTTCTTT	CASSGRGAPNTEAFF
TRBV2	-	-	TRBJ1-5	TGTGCCAGCAGTCCCACAGGGATAGGGGCTCAGCCCCAGCATTTT	CASSPTGIGAQPQHF
TRBV6-5	-	-	TRBJ2-7	TGTGCCAGCAGCGAGAACTTACGTCGGGAGCAGTACTTC	CASSENLRREQYF
TRBV20-1	once	-	TRBJ1-3	TGCAGTGCTAGTACCCCGGACAACGAGTTCTCTGGAAACACCATATATTTT	CSASTPDNEFSGNTIYF
TRBV18	-	-	TRBJ2-5	TGTGCCAGCTCAGCACAGCGAGAGACCCAGTACTTC	CASSAQRETQYF
TRBV23-1	-	-	TRBJ2-7	TGCGCCAGCAGTCAATCTAAGGACAGTGACCCCTACGAGCAGTACTTC	CASSQSKDSDPYEQYF
TRBV6-5	once	TRBD1	TRBJ1-5	TGTGCCAGCAGGGTGACAGGGAGCAATCAGCCCCAGCATTTT	CASRVTGSNQPQHF
TRBV6-1	-	-	TRBJ2-3	TGTGCCAGCAGTGAAGTGAGAGGGCGCGGTACGCAGTATTTT	CASSEVRGRGTQYF
TRBV7-9	-	-	TRBJ2-7	TGTGCCAGCAGCTTAGGCGGGTTCGGCGAGCAGTACTTC	CASSLGGFGEQYF
TRBV3-1/TRBV3-2	once	-	TRBJ1-1	TGTGCCAGCACCAGGGAACGGAACACTGAAGCTTTCTTT	CASTRERNTEAFF
TRBV19	-	TRBD1	TRBJ1-2	TGTGCCAGTAGCCCAATCGGGACAGGAGATTATGGCTACACCTTC	CASSPIGTGDYGYTF
TRBV6-5	-	TRBD2	TRBJ2-1	TGTGCCAGCAGTTACTCGGCGGGGGGCTTGGGGCGTGAGCAGTTCTTC	CASSYSAGGLGREQFF
TRBV5-1	medium-sized	-	TRBJ1-5	TGCGCCAGCAGCCCCGATGGGGCTGGCAATCAGCCCCAGCATTTT	CASSPDGAGNQPQHF
TRBV6-5	-	-	TRBJ1-1	TGTGCCAGCAGTTACCCAGGGGAAAACACTGAAGCTTTCTTT	CASSYPGENTEAFF
TRBV20-1	once	TRBD1	TRBJ1-1	TGCAGTGCTAGTAGCCGGGACAGTGAAGCTTTCTTT	CSASSRDSEAFF
TRBV19	few	-	TRBJ1-3	TGTGCCAGTAGGTCGGGGGGCTCTGGAAACACCATATATTTT	CASRSGGSGNTIYF
TRBV6-5	-	TRBD1	TRBJ1-5	TGTGCCAGCAGTTCTGCAGGGGGTGGTCAGCCCCAGCATTTT	CASSSAGGGQPQHF
TRBV18	-	TRBD1	TRBJ1-2	TGTGCCAGCTCCCCCCAGACAGGGGAAAACTATGGCTACACCTTC	CASSPQTGENYGYTF
TRBV5-4	once	TRBD2	TRBJ2-2	TGTGCCAGCAGCCTCGGAGCGGGGGGACCGAACACCGGGGAGCTGTTTTTT	CASSLGAGGPNTGELFF
TRBV19	-	TRBD2	TRBJ2-2	TGTGCCAGTAGTCCAGCGGGGGGGTGGACCGGGGAGCTGTTTTTT	CASSPAGGWTGELFF
TRBV2	-	-	TRBJ1-1	TGTGCCAGCAGTGAAGTCGGGGGAGGAGGAACTGAAGCTTTCTTT	CASSEVGGGGTEAFF
TRBV19	-	-	TRBJ1-1	TGTGCCAGTAGTACCGGGGTTCGCACTGAAGCTTTCTTT	CASSTGVRTEAFF
TRBV12-2	few	-	TRBJ2-7	TGTGCAAGTCGCTTAGAAGGGGCAGGGAACTCCTACGAGCAGTACTTC	CASRLEGAGNSYEQYF
TRBV6-1	-	TRBD1	TRBJ1-1	TGTGCCAGCAGTGAAGGGGGACAGGGGTTTGAAGCTTTCTTT	CASSEGGQGFEAFF
TRBV5-1	-	TRBD2	TRBJ2-3	TGCGCCAGCAGCTTGGGGGACTATCCCCGCACAGATACGCAGTATTTT	CASSLGDYPRTDTQYF
TRBV10-3	-	TRBD1	TRBJ1-3	TGTGCCATAGACAGGGGGCCTGGAAACACCATATATTTT	CAIDRGPGNTIYF
TRBV10-3	-	-	TRBJ1-2	TGTGCCATCAGTGAGTACTCCAGGGAATTCTATGGCTACACCTTC	CAISEYSREFYGYTF
TRBV5-6	-	-	TRBJ1-1	TGTGCCAGCACCGTATACTCCAAGAACACTGAAGCTTTCTTT	CASTVYSKNTEAFF
TRBV6-5	-	-	TRBJ1-4	TGTGCCAGCAGCCGACAGTATAATGAAAAACTGTTTTTT	CASSRQYNEKLFF
TRBV15	-	-	TRBJ1-2	TGTGCCACCGAGGGCAGGAGCTATGGCTACACCTTC	CATEGRSYGYTF
TRBV5-1	few	TRBD2	TRBJ2-3	TGCGCCAGCAAAACTAGCGGGGGTACAGGGGATACGCAGTATTTT	CASKTSGGTGDTQYF
TRBV5-1	-	TRBD1	TRBJ2-3	TGCGCCAGCAGCTTGGGGGACAGGGCCTCAGATACGCAGTATTTT	CASSLGDRASDTQYF
TRBV27	-	TRBD1	TRBJ1-1	TGTGCCAGCACTTTTGAGGGACAGGGGGTTACTGAAGCTTTCTTT	CASTFEGQGVTEAFF
TRBV6-1	few	-	TRBJ1-2	TGTGCCAGCAGTGAAGACAACAGGTTTAACTATGGCTACACCTTC	CASSEDNRFNYGYTF
TRBV3-1/TRBV3-2	-	-	TRBJ2-1	TGTGCCAGCAGCTCCTTCCCAGGGGCTGAGCAGTTCTTC	CASSSFPGAEQFF
TRBV19	-	-	TRBJ2-1	TGTGCCAGTAGTATATCGGGGGTTACCTACAATGAGCAGTTCTTC	CASSISGVTYNEQFF
TRBV6-5	-	-	TRBJ1-1	TGTGCCAGCAGTCCCCAGGACAGCCCGAACACTGAAGCTTTCTTT	CASSPQDSPNTEAFF
TRBV5-6	once	TRBD1	TRBJ2-7	TGTGCCAGCCATAATGGACAGGGGAACTACGAGCAGTACTTC	CASHNGQGNYEQYF
TRBV27	few	-	TRBJ1-1	TGTGCCAGCAGTTTTGGGGAGGAGACTGAAGCTTTCTTT	CASSFGEETEAFF
TRBV5-4	many	TRBD1	TRBJ1-2	TGTGCCAGCAGCGACTACAGGGGAGTGAAAGGCTACACCTTC	CASSDYRGVKGYTF
TRBV3-1/TRBV3-2	-	-	TRBJ2-5	TGTGCCAGCAGCCCGCTGACAGACCTGCAAGAGACCCAGTACTTC	CASSPLTDLQETQYF
TRBV25-1	once	-	TRBJ1-1	TGTGCCAGCAGTGAAGCGGGAGTTGGGGGGACTGAAGCTTTCTTT	CASSEAGVGGTEAFF
TRBV10-3	many	-	TRBJ1-5	TGTGCCATCAGTGAGTCTCTTCAGCCCCAGCATTTT	CAISESLQPQHF